This T cell receptor (beta chain) appears in the sequencing data of a study of cytomegalovirus exposure and HLA in healthy donors. The study's findings and limits: Analysis performed later found under 20,000 TCR beta sequences associated with HLA alleles at 0.05 false discovery rate.

As to this clone: Its cognate antigen is unknown.

It was with 60 Vbeta and 13 Jbeta primers that the PCR ran. The table came from immunoSEQ multiplex PCR; TCRdb's copy has only in-frame clones and leaves some out. The sample table includes approximately 58,000 clones. This CDR3 has 15 residues. CDR1 and CDR2 (germline): MGHDK, SYGVNS. J was trimmed by 7 bases and V by 3 bases; bases with no gene match: 9. The chain carries TRBV25-1 and TRBJ2-7; TRBD1 agrees at 10 bases. The TCR was taken from a man in his late teens or twenties in good health and CMV-seropositive. Sequencing input: PBMCs. The CDR3 loop is CASSDVGQGVLEQYF. CDR3 coding DNA: TGTGCCAGCAGTGACGTTGGACAGGGGGTGTTAGAGCAGTACTTC.